The 6 T cell receptor beta chains reported below all come from one sample, sequenced in a study of blood T cell repertoires in COVID-19. TCRdb's table, derived via immunoSEQ multiplex PCR, lists solely in-frame clones and lacks some. The repertoire holds under 300,000 clones, roughly 87% seen once, with about 6% in the top ten. The sequencing input was PBMCs or T cells enriched from blood (not recorded which). The origin of the receptors is a woman aged 30 to 39 with acute COVID-19.

This chain connects TRBV6-5 to TRBJ2-7; TRBD2 matches 7 bases. V gave up 0 bases and J gave up 6 bases; unmatched junction bases: 5. This CDR3 has 14 amino acids. Germline assignment: CDR1 MNHEY and CDR2 SVGAGI. The CDR3 protein is CASSYSGTTLEQYF. CDR3 nucleotide sequence: TGTGCCAGCAGTTACTCAGGGACTACCCTCGAGCAGTACTTC.

CDR3 sequence reads: CASTQRGNNSPLHF. CDR3 coding DNA: TGTGCCAGCACCCAAAGGGGGAATAATTCACCCCTCCACTTT. V is TRBV28 and J is TRBJ1-6, with D perhaps TRBD1 (6 bases). Trimming took 7 bases from V and 5 from J, leaving 12 bases between them. CDR3 length: 14 amino acids. Per germline, CDR1 MDHEN and CDR2 SYDVKM. Complete variable domain (other parts from reference TRBV28 and TRBJ1-6): DVKVTQSSRYLVKRTGEKVFLECVQDMDHENMFWYRQDPGLGLRLIYFSYDVKMKEKGDIPEGYSVSREKKERFSLILESASTNQTSMYLCASTQRGNNSPLHFGNGTRLTVT.

The chain couples TRBV28 to TRBJ1-5; 10 bases map to TRBD1. Trimming removed 7 bases from V and 3 bases from J; junction bases left unmatched: 6. Germline-derived CDR1 and CDR2 are MDHEN and SYDVKM. The CDR3 sequence is 15 residues long. The chain's CDR3 is CASTSDRGNNQPQHF. The CDR3 coding sequence is TGTGCCAGCACCTCGGACAGGGGGAACAATCAGCCCCAGCATTTT.

This clone was observed a few times. The chain carries TRBV4-1 and TRBJ1-1; 7 positions match TRBD1. Trimming took 2 bases from V and 0 from J; bases not matched to a gene: 9. Germline assignment: CDR1 MGHRA and CDR2 YSYEKL. CDR3 length equals 17 residues. The CDR3 sequence: CASSQRTGAGMNTEAFF. The CDR3 DNA reads TGCGCCAGCAGCCAACGAACAGGGGCGGGGATGAACACTGAAGCTTTCTTT.

This clone has only one observation. The J gene is TRBJ2-7, the V gene TRBV4-3; perhaps TRBD2 as D (6 bases). Germline V gene lookup returns CDR1 LGHNA and CDR2 YSLEER. V lost 0 bases to trimming and J lost 2 bases, with 14 bases between them. This CDR3 has 16 residues. The CDR3 reads CASSQEGTGVTYEQYF. The CDR3 region has the DNA TGCGCCAGCAGCCAAGAAGGTACGGGAGTAACCTACGAGCAGTACTTC.

In the case of this clone: The junction does not match germline at one end; this may be a read error. V and J are TRBV7-7 and TRBJ2-5; 9 bases agree with TRBD1. Germline assignment: CDR1 SSHAT and CDR2 FNYEAQ (reference sequence). The CDR3 sequence is 18 residues long. CDR3 sequence: CASSPSRGQGRIQETQYF. DNA of the CDR3: TGTGCTAGCAGTCCCAGCCGGGGACAGGGTCGAATACAAGAGACCCAGTACTTC.